This T cell receptor beta chain was recorded in a study of radiation and T cells in renal cell carcinoma. Sequenced by immunoSEQ multiplex PCR; TCRdb stores in-frame clones only, minus some. The repertoire has 90,000 to 100,000 clones, approximately 86% of them found once; the top ten carry over 6%. The CDR3 has 15 amino acids. Per germline, CDR1 SNHLY and CDR2 FYNNEI. Unmatched junction bases numbered 11, after V lost 6 bases and J lost 7 bases. As to time point: baseline pretreatment blood. Treatment given: 15 Gy SBRT to primary tumor, nephrectomy 4 weeks later. The V call is TRBV2, the J call TRBJ2-1, with 8 positions matching TRBD2. The input for sequencing was blood, taken from a patient whose treatment included radiotherapy and nephrectomy. The sequence was obtained from a man in his fifties with renal cell carcinoma. CDR3 bases: TGTGCCAGCAGGGACGGGGGGGCTCTAATGAATGAGCAGTTCTTC. Translation gives CASRDGGALMNEQFF.